Here is one TCR beta chain with its context. The CDR3 has 13 residues. Between the trimmed V and J ends, which lost 5 bases and 1 base, there was a span of 8 bases. Per germline, CDR1 SEHNR and CDR2 FQNEAQ (reference sequence). The sample belongs to a study of shared clonotypes between healthy human individuals. The assay was run at deep level. Produced via immunoSEQ multiplex PCR; TCRdb's table is partial and in-frame only. The sample lists 90,000 to 130,000 clones, 68% seen once, with approximately 23% in the top ten. Caucasian adults residing in Nashville, Tennessee made up all the donors. Input material: memory CD8+ T cells sorted from blood. Subset: CD45RO+ cells pooled with CCR7-negative TemRA cells. The chain combines TRBV7-9 with TRBJ2-5, with no clear D. The TCR comes from a woman aged 25 to 39 in good health. Here the CDR3 reads CASSTFPQETQYF. CDR3 DNA: TGTGCCAGCAGCACATTCCCCCAAGAGACCCAGTACTTC.